This TCR beta chain emerged from a study of cytomegalovirus exposure and HLA in healthy donors. This clone was observed a single time. The antigen is not known. It was healthy bone marrow donors who served as donors. The PCR contained 60 Vbeta and 13 Jbeta primers. Method: immunoSEQ multiplex PCR; TCRdb's copy keeps in-frame clones and lacks some. The data hold about 200,000 clones, with about four fifths observed a single time. With 11 bases clipped from V and 1 base from J, the junction kept 6 bases outside the gene matches. CDR3 length: 14 amino acids. The germline V gene has CDR1 SNHLY and CDR2 FYNNEI. Study observations and caveats: The study designated 150 or so TCR beta chains cytomegalovirus-associated.

This TCR derives from a boy between 2 and 10 years old in good health and CMV-seronegative. The sample was PBMCs. V usage is TRBV2 and J usage is TRBJ2-5, with 11 bases aligning to TRBD2. CDR3 in amino acids: CALRLAGFQETQYF. CDR3 in DNA: TGTGCCCTCCGACTAGCGGGGTTCCAAGAGACCCAGTACTTC.